The 7 T cell receptor beta chains given below trace back to one sample, sequenced in a study of tumor-infiltrating lymphocytes in primary liver carcinoma. From roughly 0.45 ug total RNA, TCR beta cDNA was generated with a primer in the constant region. It was through three nested multiplex PCR rounds of slightly modified ARM-PCR that TCR beta libraries arose. Investigators reported that the first two PCR rounds, at 10 to 11 cycles each, used TRBV1-TRBV30 forward primers with a C-beta reverse primer. Using its own MiXCR run on the multiplex PCR reads, TCRdb lists one record per CDR3 protein. Among tens of thousands of distinct CDR3 sequences listed, more than 65% were seen once. Between about 19 and 34 mg of unsorted bulk tissue served as the source from which RNA and DNA were co-extracted. The sample taken for sequencing was liver tumor tissue from sampling region 1. Subset of the sample: tumor region T1, superior pole. The receptor set was obtained from a man aged 35 to 55 with primary liver carcinoma and hepatitis B virus infection.

This chain links TRBV11-2 with TRBJ1-5; D call uncertain. V shed 5 bases and J shed 9 bases, with 17 bases lying between them. Germline CDR1 is SGHAT and CDR2 is FQNNGV. The CDR3 totals 14 residues. This CDR3 reads CASSTGRVPLPQHF. CDR3 in DNA: TGTGCCAGCAGCACCGGACGGGTCCCCCTGCCCCAGCATTTT.

This clonotype was seen just once. One junction end disagrees with the germline gene, perhaps due to a read error. The J gene is TRBJ2-7, the V gene TRBV5-1; TRBD2 aligns across 8 bases. The CDR3 has 13 residues. Looked up from germline, CDR1 is SGHRS and CDR2 is YFSETQ. The CDR3 spells CARSSNGRAEQYF. As DNA, the CDR3 is TGCGCCAGGAGCTCAAACGGGAGGGCGGAGCAGTACTTC.

On this clonotype: Compared with germline, one end of the junction differs, possibly owing to a read error. The rearrangement links TRBV28 to TRBJ1-5; 7 bases agree with TRBD1. Germline V gene lookup returns CDR1 MDHEN and CDR2 SYDVKM. The CDR3 consists of 16 residues. In DNA, the CDR3 is TGTGTCAGCAGTCGGACAGGTGGCTTGGGGAATCAGCCCCAGCATTTT. Its translation is CVSSRTGGLGNQPQHF.

For this clonotype: A read error may produce the germline difference seen at one junction end. V usage is TRBV30 and J usage is TRBJ1-6; no firm D call. This CDR3 has 13 residues. Germline CDR1 is GTSNPN and CDR2 is SVGIG (reference sequence). The CDR3: CPWRYSYNSPLHF. The CDR3 region has the DNA TGTCCCTGGAGGTACAGCTATAATTCACCCCTCCACTTT.

As regards this clonotype: This may come from a read error, since a much larger clone is one base off. This sequence joins TRBV5-1 and TRBJ2-1; D remains unclear. Germline V gene lookup returns CDR1 SGHRS and CDR2 YFSETQ. Trimming shortened V by 1 base and J by 5 bases, and 13 bases separated the two germline ends. The CDR3 length is 15 residues. CDR3 in amino acids: CASSLSRGGNNEQFF. The CDR3 DNA sequence: TGCGCCAGCAGCTTGAGTAGAGGCGGTAACAATGAGCAGTTCTTC. The variable domain in full, with the rest retrieved from reference TRBV5-1 and TRBJ2-1, is KAGVTQTPRYLIKTRGQQVTLSCSPISGHRSVSWYQQTPGQGLQFLFEYFSETQRNKGNFPGRFSGRQFSNSRSEMNVSTLELGDSALYLCASSLSRGGNNEQFFGPGTRLTVL.

Concerning this clonotype: A much larger clonotype is one base distant, so this may be a read error. This chain connects TRBV21-1 to TRBJ2-3; TRBD2, the table's D call, lacks a check against the DNA. TRBV21-1 is tagged as a pseudogene. The CDR3 sequence is 21 residues long. The CDR3 DNA is TGTGCCAGCAGCAACATCGGGTCAGAGACCGGGACTAGCGGTTTCGCAGATACGCAGTATTTT. Translation: CASSNIGSETGTSGFADTQYF.

Points on this clonotype: The CDR3 end shows no conserved phenylalanine or tryptophan, and so a read error is likely. The rearrangement links TRBV12-5 to TRBJ2-7, with D uncertain. Germline CDR1 and CDR2: LGHNT and FRNRAP. The CDR3 contains 13 residues. V lost 0 bases and J 3 bases, leaving 6 bases between the germline ends. CDR3 loop: CASGLVRVYEQYL. The CDR3, as DNA: TGTGCTAGTGGTTTGGTCAGAGTCTACGAGCAGTACCTC.